A single sample gave rise to the 28 T cell receptor beta chains below, sequenced in a study of blood T cell repertoires in COVID-19 (dated by TCRdb to 2018 to 2021). Library generation was performed with the immunoSEQ multiplex PCR assay. Not all clones reach the TCRdb copy of this immuneACCESS table, which keeps in-frame sequences only. Checked studies attribute under half of the gap to unresolved V genes and leave the rest unexplained. Across this sample there are tens of thousands of clones, with around 86% seen only once. Of the sample, around 1.4% falls within the top ten clones. What was sequenced was peripheral blood. These receptors originate from a woman between 55 and 75 years old with acute or convalescent COVID-19.

The genes are TRBV4-1 and TRBJ2-4; the match to TRBD2 covers 9 bases. The CDR3 spans 18 residues. V was clipped by 0 bases and J by 0 bases; unmatched bases: 6. Germline-derived CDR1 and CDR2 are MGHRA and YSYEKL. The CDR3: CASSQDQMTSGAKNIQYF. The DNA for the CDR3 is TGCGCCAGCAGCCAAGACCAAATGACTAGCGGAGCCAAAAACATTCAGTACTTC.

V and J are TRBV5-1 and TRBJ2-7, with D hard to call. Trimming removed 5 bases at V and 5 bases at J, with 17 bases between. The CDR3 totals 14 residues. Germline CDR1 is SGHRS and CDR2 is YFSETQ. CDR3 sequence: CASRRGGSSDEQYF. In nucleotides, the CDR3 is TGCGCCAGCAGACGCGGCGGTAGTTCCGACGAGCAGTACTTC.

V usage is TRBV15 and J usage is TRBJ2-2; D might be TRBD2 (5 bases). Germline CDR1 and CDR2: LNHNV and YYDKDF (reference sequence). V gave up 0 bases and J gave up 5 bases, with 16 bases separating them. The CDR3 spans 17 residues. DNA for the CDR3: TGTGCCACCAGCAGAGATGGCGGGTTGAGTAGTACCGGGGAGCTGTTTTTT. Protein product: CATSRDGGLSSTGELFF.

The chain links TRBV27 to TRBJ1-4; D may be TRBD1 (5 bases). This CDR3 contains 16 residues. V dropped 4 bases and J dropped 2 bases, with 14 bases sitting between them. Germline V gene sequence: CDR1 MNHEY, CDR2 SMNVEV (reference sequence). CDR3 in amino acids: CASSSLTRGTNEKLFF. DNA for the CDR3: TGTGCCAGCAGTTCCCTGACCCGGGGGACTAATGAAAAACTGTTTTTT.

This clone has a single count. This chain links TRBV3-1 (or the pseudogene TRBV3-2) with TRBJ2-1; 14 nucleotides match TRBD2. The V gene's germline CDR1 is LGHDT and CDR2 YNNKEL (reference sequence). Trimming cost V 7 bases and J 1 base; bases outside gene matches: 6. The CDR3 sequence is 17 residues long. CDR3 amino acids: CASTTRTSGRSYNEQFF. The CDR3 DNA reads TGTGCCAGCACTACCCGGACTAGCGGGAGGTCCTACAATGAGCAGTTCTTC.

This clone occurred a few times. V and J are TRBV5-1 and TRBJ1-5; 7 nucleotides line up with TRBD1. J gave up 8 bases and V 4 bases, and 12 bases lay outside the gene matches. The CDR3 length is 15 residues. Germline lookup yields CDR1 SGHRS and CDR2 YFSETQ. The CDR3 protein is CASSTGTANGEPQHF. CDR3 coding DNA: TGCGCCAGCAGCACCGGGACAGCCAACGGGGAGCCCCAGCATTTT.

The V and J genes are TRBV5-6 and TRBJ2-1; 11 positions agree with TRBD2. Germline CDR1 reads SGHDT; CDR2 reads YYEEEE. J lost 0 bases, V lost 4 bases, and 6 bases had no gene match. The CDR3 length is 17 residues. Here the CDR3 DNA reads TGTGCCAGCAGCCGAATGACTAGCGGGACCTCCTACAATGAGCAGTTCTTC. Translated: CASSRMTSGTSYNEQFF.

The V gene is TRBV4-2, the J gene TRBJ1-2; 8 nucleotides line up with TRBD1. This CDR3 has 14 amino acids. Germline V gives CDR1 LGHNA, CDR2 YNFKEQ. Trimming cost V 4 bases and J 9 bases; bases outside gene matches: 10. CDR3 coding DNA: TGTGCCAGCAGCCGCCCAGGGGGCCTGGGAAGCTACACCTTC. It is translated as CASSRPGGLGSYTF.

This clone was seen a few times. The chain uses TRBV2 and TRBJ1-6, with 12 bases that match TRBD1. V was pared by 8 bases and J by 5 bases, with 13 bases of the junction left unmatched. In germline, CDR1 is SNHLY, CDR2 FYNNEI. This CDR3 contains 18 residues. CDR3 nucleotide sequence: TGTGCCAGCCTCCGGGGACAGGGGGCGAATATGGATAATTCACCCCTCCACTTT. Residues: CASLRGQGANMDNSPLHF.

The chain has TRBV19 and TRBJ2-1; 8 bases agree with TRBD2. CDR3 length: 16 residues. CDR1 is LNHDA and CDR2 is SQIVND in the germline V gene (reference sequence). V lost 1 base to trimming and J lost 3 bases; unmatched junction nucleotides: 5. In nucleotides, the CDR3 is TGTGCCAGTAGTATAGCGGGCGGGGGGAACTACAATGAGCAGTTCTTC. Its translation is CASSIAGGGNYNEQFF.

This rearrangement joins TRBV6-5 to TRBJ2-1; D remains ambiguous. The CDR3 sequence is 12 residues long. Germline V CDR1 and CDR2: MNHEY, SVGAGI. Deletions cut 7 bases from V and 8 bases from J, with 12 bases between. This CDR3 is CASTQAPDEQFF. The CDR3 DNA reads TGTGCCAGCACCCAAGCCCCTGATGAGCAGTTCTTC.

This chain connects TRBV10-3 to TRBJ1-5, with TRBD1 matching 7 bases. Losses at the gene ends were 6 bases for V and 0 bases for J; bases not matched to a gene: 2. Germline-derived CDR1 and CDR2 are ENHRY and SYGVKD. The CDR3 runs 14 residues. As DNA, the CDR3 is TGTGCCATCAGGGGACAGAATAGCAATCAGCCCCAGCATTTT. It translates to CAIRGQNSNQPQHF.

The chain has TRBV27 and TRBJ1-6, with 9 bases fitting TRBD1. The germline V gene encodes CDR1 MNHEY and CDR2 SMNVEV (reference sequence). V shed 5 bases, J shed 7 bases, and the junction held 3 bases outside the gene matches. The CDR3 extends over 14 amino acids. The CDR3 sequence is CASSRDRVNSPLHF. In DNA form, the CDR3 reads TGTGCCAGCAGTCGGGACAGGGTCAATTCACCCCTCCACTTT.

The V and J genes are TRBV21-1 and TRBJ1-5; the table's TRBD1 call for D was not verified on the DNA. TRBV21-1 is marked as a pseudogene. This CDR3 contains 16 residues. The CDR3 loop is CASSTPGAICNQPQHF. In nucleotides, the CDR3 is TGTGCCAGCAGCACCCCAGGGGCGATTTGCAATCAGCCCCAGCATTTT.

The chain links TRBV7-9 to TRBJ1-1; D is undetermined. Germline CDR1 reads SEHNR; CDR2 reads FQNEAQ (reference sequence). The V end lost 4 bases, the J end lost 2 bases, and 8 bases lay between the germline ends. The CDR3 runs to 13 residues. The CDR3 reads CASSSQHNTEAFF. The DNA of the CDR3 is TGTGCCAGCAGCTCGCAACACAACACTGAAGCTTTCTTT.

The rearrangement links TRBV3-1 (or the pseudogene TRBV3-2) to TRBJ1-2, with D perhaps matching TRBD1 (5 bases). This CDR3 region has 14 residues. V was trimmed by 0 bases and J by 4 bases, leaving 9 bases between them. Germline V gene sequence: CDR1 LGHDT, CDR2 YNNKEL (reference sequence). CDR3 bases: TGTGCCAGCAGCCAAGATACGCAGGGCTATGGCTACACCTTC. It yields the protein CASSQDTQGYGYTF.

The rearrangement uses TRBV28 and TRBJ1-6, with D hard to call. CDR3 size: 13 residues. The V gene's germline CDR1 is MDHEN and CDR2 SYDVKM. Trimming cost V 6 bases and J 6 bases, with 9 bases left between them. CDR3 in DNA: TGTGCCAGCAGCCGGGATTTTAATTCACCCCTCCACTTT. Translated, it gives CASSRDFNSPLHF.

This rearrangement joins TRBV14 to TRBJ1-6; D perhaps matches TRBD1 (5 bases). The CDR3 runs to 14 residues. Germline V gene lookup returns CDR1 SGHDN and CDR2 FVKESK. V was shortened by 3 bases and J by 9 bases, with 12 bases between the two germline ends. CDR3 DNA sequence: TGTGCCAGCAGCCACGACAGCCAAATTTCACCCCTCCACTTT. This gives the protein CASSHDSQISPLHF.

The chain carries TRBV30 and TRBJ2-2; a possible D gene is TRBD1 (5 bases). CDR1 and CDR2 (germline): GTSNPN, SVGIG (reference sequence). The CDR3 spans 13 residues. Trimming took 0 bases from V and 6 from J, leaving 8 bases between them. DNA of the CDR3: TGTGCCTGGAGTGTACAAGGGGCCGGGGAGCTGTTTTTT. Protein product: CAWSVQGAGELFF.

The rearrangement joins TRBV11-1 to TRBJ2-1, with 7 bases aligning to TRBD2. CDR1 and CDR2 from the germline V gene are SGHAT and FQDESV (reference sequence). Trimming removed 1 base from V and 5 bases from J; junction bases left unmatched: 8. The CDR3 runs to 16 residues. CDR3 DNA sequence: TGTGCCAGCAGCTTAGTGGGCGGGAGCTTCGACAATGAGCAGTTCTTC. This gives the protein CASSLVGGSFDNEQFF.

This chain links TRBV6-7 with TRBJ1-5; 8 bases line up with TRBD1. TRBV6-7 is reported as an ORF; its role is uncertain. V lost 10 bases and J lost 1; bases outside the gene matches: 15. The CDR3 runs to 17 residues. CDR3 bases: TGTGCCATCCCCCCGGCCAGGGGGCATCGGAGCAATCAGCCCCAGCATTTT. Translating it yields CAIPPARGHRSNQPQHF.

J is TRBJ2-1 and V is TRBV6-5; TRBD1 might be the D (6 bases). The CDR3 covers 13 residues. Germline assignment: CDR1 MNHEY and CDR2 SVGAGI. V was shortened by 10 bases and J by 6 bases, with 16 bases between the two germline ends. The DNA for the CDR3 is TGTGCCACCGTAAACACAGGGTTCAATGAGCAGTTCTTC. This sequence encodes CATVNTGFNEQFF.

This clone was seen once. This chain links TRBV28 with TRBJ2-7; 8 positions agree with TRBD1. V shed 6 bases, J shed 2 bases, and the junction held 6 bases outside the gene matches. Germline CDR1 reads MDHEN; CDR2 reads SYDVKM. This CDR3 contains 14 residues. CDR3 loop: CASRSDRAPYEQYF. Here the CDR3 DNA reads TGTGCCAGCAGGTCGGACAGGGCCCCCTACGAGCAGTACTTC.

J is TRBJ1-2 and V is TRBV6-1; TRBD1 matches at 9 bases. Per germline, CDR1 MNHNS and CDR2 SASEGT. Trimming took 1 base from V and 4 from J; bases not matched to a gene: 1. CDR3 length: 14 residues. CDR3 region: CASSEGTGVYGYTF. The CDR3 DNA follows: TGTGCCAGCAGTGAAGGGACAGGGGTCTATGGCTACACCTTC.

This sequence joins TRBV5-1 and TRBJ2-2, with D uncertain. Germline CDR1 and CDR2: SGHRS and YFSETQ. CDR3 size: 17 residues. The V end lost 3 bases, the J end lost 2 bases, and 17 bases lay between the germline ends. The CDR3, as DNA: TGCGCCAGCAGCTCCACACCTAGTTCCCCTAACACCGGGGAGCTGTTTTTT. Translation gives CASSSTPSSPNTGELFF.

V gene TRBV28 combines with J gene TRBJ1-3, with D perhaps TRBD1 (5 bases). The V end was cut by 2 bases, the J end by 0 bases, with 11 bases between. The CDR3 consists of 16 residues. Germline V gives CDR1 MDHEN, CDR2 SYDVKM. CDR3 sequence (DNA): TGTGCCAGCAGTTTAGAAGCAGGGATCTCTGGAAACACCATATATTTT. It codes for CASSLEAGISGNTIYF.

The chain joins TRBV4-1 to TRBJ2-1, with a possible D match to TRBD2 (5 bases). There are 14 residues in the CDR3. The V and J ends lost 10 bases and 3 bases respectively, with 16 bases between them. Germline V gives CDR1 MGHRA, CDR2 YSYEKL. CDR3 loop: CATSRGVRYNEQFF. In nucleotides, the CDR3 is TGCGCCACCTCCCGGGGAGTCCGCTACAATGAGCAGTTCTTC.

V gene TRBV28 combines with J gene TRBJ2-3; 10 nucleotides agree with TRBD1. Germline-derived CDR1 and CDR2 are MDHEN and SYDVKM. Trimming at V came to 8 bases and at J to 2 bases, leaving 4 bases not matched to a gene. This CDR3 spans 14 amino acids. CDR3 amino acids: CASYDRGLTDTQYF. The CDR3 DNA sequence: TGTGCCAGCTATGACAGGGGGCTCACAGATACGCAGTATTTT.